Each of the 6 T cell receptor beta chains below was sequenced from the same sample in a study of human T cells and chemical hapten exposure. Time point noted: pre-sensitization, week 0. Treatment meaning: therapeutic diphenylcyclopropenone sensitization with weekly scalp DPC. MiXCR, run by TCRdb on the RACE reads, gives a single entry per CDR3 protein. Altogether 300,000 to 450,000 distinct CDR3 sequences are present, 5.1% being singletons, with the ten largest covering 2.5% to 3%. Here the sequenced sample was whole blood, taken in connection with sensitization to the hapten diphenylcyclopropenone (DPC). The source is a woman in her 50s with alopecia areata. Some clones in this sample may be carry-over from other donors' samples.

Worth noting for this clonotype: A much larger clone lies a single base off, so this may be a read error. V and J are TRBV6-5 and TRBJ2-7, with no clear D. The CDR3 sequence is 14 residues long. Germline V gene lookup returns CDR1 MNHEY and CDR2 SVGAGI. Trimming left V 7 bases short and J 3 bases short, with 16 bases between. As DNA, the CDR3 is TGTGCCAGCATCAAGACCAGGAACAGCTACGAGCAGTACTTC. Translation: CASIKTRNSYEQYF.

The CDR3 loop reads CASSPPGQALEAFF. The CDR3 DNA is TGTGCCAGCAGTCCTCCGGGACAGGCCCTTGAAGCTTTCTTT. The rearrangement links TRBV12-3 or TRBV12-4 to TRBJ1-1; TRBD1 matches 8 bases. After removal of 5 bases from V and 7 bases from J, the junction contained 9 bases not matched to a gene. The CDR3 covers 14 residues.

This clonotype has a count of ten or more. The V and J genes are TRBV4-1 and TRBJ1-6, with no clear D. This CDR3 comprises 16 residues. Trimming took 1 base from V and 5 from J, leaving 12 bases between them. Germline loops: CDR1 MGHRA, CDR2 YSYEKL. The CDR3 DNA follows: TGCGCCAGCAGCCAAGTGGGAGAGTCCAATAATTCACCCCTCCACTTT. Translated: CASSQVGESNNSPLHF.

This clonotype has a count of ten or more. The rearrangement joins TRBV13 to TRBJ2-7, with 7 bases matching TRBD1. This CDR3 is 17 amino acids long. V was clipped by 0 bases and J by 1 base; unmatched bases: 9. CDR1 PRHDT and CDR2 FYEKMQ come from the germline V gene (reference sequence). In DNA form, the CDR3 reads TGTGCCAGCAGCTTAGGCCTGGGACAGATTTCATCCTACGAGCAGTACTTC. It specifies CASSLGLGQISSYEQYF.

V is TRBV20-1 and J is TRBJ2-2, with D possibly being TRBD2 (6 bases). Germline CDR1 is DFQATT and CDR2 is SNEGSKA (reference sequence). V lost 5 bases and J lost 6, with 16 bases in between. This CDR3 has 14 residues. CDR3 sequence (DNA): TGCAGTGCTCCTAAAACTACTAGCCCCGGGGAGCTGTTTTTT. This translates into CSAPKTTSPGELFF.

Note on this clonotype: Compared with germline, one end of the junction differs, possibly owing to a read error. This sequence joins TRBV12-3 or TRBV12-4 and TRBJ2-1; 9 nucleotides match TRBD2. This CDR3 spans 14 amino acids. The DNA of the CDR3 is TGTGCCAGCAGTATAGCGGGAGCAGTCTATGAGCAGTTCTTC. Amino acids: CASSIAGAVYEQFF.